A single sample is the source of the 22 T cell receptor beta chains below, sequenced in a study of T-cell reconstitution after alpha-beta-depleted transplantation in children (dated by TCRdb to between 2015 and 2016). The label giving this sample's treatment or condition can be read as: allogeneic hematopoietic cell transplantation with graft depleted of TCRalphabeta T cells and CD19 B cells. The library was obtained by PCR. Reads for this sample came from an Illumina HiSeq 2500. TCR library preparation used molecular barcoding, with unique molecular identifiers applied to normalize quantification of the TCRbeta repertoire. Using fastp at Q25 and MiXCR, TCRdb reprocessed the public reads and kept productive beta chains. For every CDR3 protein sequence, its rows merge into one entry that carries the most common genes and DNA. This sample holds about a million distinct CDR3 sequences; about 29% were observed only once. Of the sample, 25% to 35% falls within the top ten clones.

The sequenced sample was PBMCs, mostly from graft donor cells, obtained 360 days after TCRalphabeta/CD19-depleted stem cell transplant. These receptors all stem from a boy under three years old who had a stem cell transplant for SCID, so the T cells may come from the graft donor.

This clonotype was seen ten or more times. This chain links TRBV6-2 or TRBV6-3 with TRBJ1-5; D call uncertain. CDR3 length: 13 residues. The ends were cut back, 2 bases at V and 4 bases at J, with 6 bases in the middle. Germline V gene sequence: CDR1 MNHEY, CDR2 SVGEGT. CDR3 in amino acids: CASSYGWNQPQHF. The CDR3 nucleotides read TGTGCCAGCAGTTACGGTTGGAATCAGCCCCAGCATTTT.

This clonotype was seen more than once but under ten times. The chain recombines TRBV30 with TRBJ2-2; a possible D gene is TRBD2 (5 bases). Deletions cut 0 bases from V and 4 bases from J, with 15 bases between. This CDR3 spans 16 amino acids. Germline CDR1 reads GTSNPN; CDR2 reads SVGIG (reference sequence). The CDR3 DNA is TGTGCCTGGAGTGTACGTCGGCAGGCGGGCACCGGGGAGCTGTTTTTT. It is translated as CAWSVRRQAGTGELFF.

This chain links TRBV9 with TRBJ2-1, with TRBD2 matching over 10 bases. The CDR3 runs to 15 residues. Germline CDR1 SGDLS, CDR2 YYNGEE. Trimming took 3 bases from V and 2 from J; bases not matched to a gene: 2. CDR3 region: CASSELAGPYNEQFF. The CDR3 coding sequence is TGTGCCAGCAGCGAACTAGCGGGGCCCTACAATGAGCAGTTCTTC.

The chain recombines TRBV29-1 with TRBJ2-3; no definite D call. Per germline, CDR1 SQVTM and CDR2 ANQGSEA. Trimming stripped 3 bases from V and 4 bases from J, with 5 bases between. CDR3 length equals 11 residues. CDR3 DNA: TGCAGCGTTGAGCGCGCAGATACGCAGTATTTT. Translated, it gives CSVERADTQYF.

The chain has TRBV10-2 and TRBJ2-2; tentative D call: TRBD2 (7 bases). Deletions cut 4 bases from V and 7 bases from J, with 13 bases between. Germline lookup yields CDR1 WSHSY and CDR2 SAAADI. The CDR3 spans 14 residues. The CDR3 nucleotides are TGCGCCAGCAGTGGGGGGGGCATCGGCGGGGAGCTGTTTTTT. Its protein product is CASSGGGIGGELFF.

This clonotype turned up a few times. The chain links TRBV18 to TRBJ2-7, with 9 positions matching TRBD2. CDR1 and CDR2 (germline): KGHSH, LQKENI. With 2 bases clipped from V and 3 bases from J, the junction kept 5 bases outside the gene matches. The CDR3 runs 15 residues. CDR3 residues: CASSPESGGIYEQYF. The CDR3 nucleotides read TGTGCCAGCTCACCAGAGAGCGGGGGGATCTACGAGCAGTACTTC.

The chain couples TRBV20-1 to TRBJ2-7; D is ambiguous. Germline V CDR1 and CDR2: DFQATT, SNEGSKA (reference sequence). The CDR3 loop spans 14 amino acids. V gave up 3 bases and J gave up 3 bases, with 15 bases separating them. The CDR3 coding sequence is TGCAGTGCTAGCCCGGATCCACAAAGCTACGAGCAGTACTTC. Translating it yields CSASPDPQSYEQYF.

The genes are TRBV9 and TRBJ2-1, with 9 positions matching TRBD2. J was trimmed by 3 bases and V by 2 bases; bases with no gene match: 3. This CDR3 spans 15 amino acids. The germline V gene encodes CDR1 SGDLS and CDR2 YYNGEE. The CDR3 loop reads CASSVRAGGYNEQFF. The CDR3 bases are TGTGCCAGCAGCGTGAGAGCGGGGGGCTACAATGAGCAGTTCTTC. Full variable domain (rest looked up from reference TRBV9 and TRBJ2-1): DSGVTQTPKHLITATGQRVTLRCSPRSGDLSVYWYQQSLDQGLQFLIQYYNGEERAKGNILERFSAQQFPDLHSELNLSSLELGDSALYFCASSVRAGGYNEQFFGPGTRLTVL.

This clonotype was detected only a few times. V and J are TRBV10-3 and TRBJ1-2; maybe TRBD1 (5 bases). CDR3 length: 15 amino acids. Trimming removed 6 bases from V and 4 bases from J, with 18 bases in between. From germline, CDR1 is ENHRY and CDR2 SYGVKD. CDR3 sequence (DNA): TGTGCCATCAGACCCAGTTCGGGGGACCCCTATGGCTACACCTTC. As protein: CAIRPSSGDPYGYTF.

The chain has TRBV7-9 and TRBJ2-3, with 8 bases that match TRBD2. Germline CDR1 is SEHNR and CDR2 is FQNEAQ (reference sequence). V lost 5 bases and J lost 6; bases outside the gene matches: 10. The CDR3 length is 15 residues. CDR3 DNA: TGTGCCAGCAGCCCGGGACTAGGCACAGCGGATACGCAGTATTTT. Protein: CASSPGLGTADTQYF.

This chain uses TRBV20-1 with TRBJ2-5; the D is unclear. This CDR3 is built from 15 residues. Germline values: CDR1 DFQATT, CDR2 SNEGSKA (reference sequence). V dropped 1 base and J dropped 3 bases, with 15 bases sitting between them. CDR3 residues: CSARGRASTEETQYF. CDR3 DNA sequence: TGCAGTGCTAGAGGCCGGGCTTCAACAGAAGAGACCCAGTACTTC.

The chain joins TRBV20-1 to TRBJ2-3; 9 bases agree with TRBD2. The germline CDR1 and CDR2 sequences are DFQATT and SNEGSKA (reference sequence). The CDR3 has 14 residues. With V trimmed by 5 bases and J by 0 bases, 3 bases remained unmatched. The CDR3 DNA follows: TGCAGTGCTCAGAGCGGGGGGAGCACAGATACGCAGTATTTT. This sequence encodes CSAQSGGSTDTQYF.

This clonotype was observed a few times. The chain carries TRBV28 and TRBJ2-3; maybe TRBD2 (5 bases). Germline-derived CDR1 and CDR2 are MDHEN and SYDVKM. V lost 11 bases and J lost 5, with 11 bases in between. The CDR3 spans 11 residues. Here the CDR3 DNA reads TGTGCCGTAGCGAGGGAAGATACGCAGTATTTT. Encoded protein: CAVAREDTQYF.

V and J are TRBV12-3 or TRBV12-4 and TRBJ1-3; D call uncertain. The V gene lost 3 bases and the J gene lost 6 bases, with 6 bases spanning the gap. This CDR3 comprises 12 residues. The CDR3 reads CASSFGVNTIYF. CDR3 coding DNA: TGTGCCAGCAGTTTCGGGGTAAACACCATATATTTT.

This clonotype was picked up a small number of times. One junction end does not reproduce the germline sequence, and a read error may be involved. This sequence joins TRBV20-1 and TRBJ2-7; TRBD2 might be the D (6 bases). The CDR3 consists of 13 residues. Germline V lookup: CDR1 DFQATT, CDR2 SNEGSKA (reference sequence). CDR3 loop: CSARVTSSSEQYF. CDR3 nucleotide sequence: TGCAGTGCTAGAGTGACTAGTTCCTCCGAGCAGTACTTC.

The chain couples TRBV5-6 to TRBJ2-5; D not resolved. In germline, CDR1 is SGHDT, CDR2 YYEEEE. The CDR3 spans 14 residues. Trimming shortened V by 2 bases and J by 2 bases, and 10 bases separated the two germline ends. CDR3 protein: CASSFSLDQETQYF. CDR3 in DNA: TGTGCCAGCAGCTTCTCACTCGATCAAGAGACCCAGTACTTC.

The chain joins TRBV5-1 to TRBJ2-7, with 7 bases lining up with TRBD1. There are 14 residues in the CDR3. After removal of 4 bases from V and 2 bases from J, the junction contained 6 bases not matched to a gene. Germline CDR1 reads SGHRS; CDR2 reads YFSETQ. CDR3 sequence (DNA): TGCGCCAGCAGCCAAACAGGGGACCCCTACGAGCAGTACTTC. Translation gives CASSQTGDPYEQYF.

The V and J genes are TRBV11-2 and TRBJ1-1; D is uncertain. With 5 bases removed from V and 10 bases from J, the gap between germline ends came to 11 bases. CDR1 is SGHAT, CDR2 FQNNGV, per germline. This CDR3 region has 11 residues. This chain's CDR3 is CASSLHLGAFF. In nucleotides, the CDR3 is TGTGCCAGCAGCCTGCATCTAGGAGCTTTCTTT.

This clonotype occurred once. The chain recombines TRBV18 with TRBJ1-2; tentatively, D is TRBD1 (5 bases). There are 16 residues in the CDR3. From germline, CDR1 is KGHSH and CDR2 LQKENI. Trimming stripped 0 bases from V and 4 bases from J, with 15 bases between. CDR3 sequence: CASSPPRSSGAYGYTF. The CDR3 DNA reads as TGTGCCAGCTCACCACCTCGAAGTTCTGGGGCCTATGGCTACACCTTC.

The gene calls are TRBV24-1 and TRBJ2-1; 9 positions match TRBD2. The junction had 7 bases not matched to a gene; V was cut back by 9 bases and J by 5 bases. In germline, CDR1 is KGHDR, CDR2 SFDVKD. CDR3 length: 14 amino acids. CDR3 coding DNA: TGTGCCACCGCACTCGCGGGGGGGAACAATGAGCAGTTCTTC. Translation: CATALAGGNNEQFF.

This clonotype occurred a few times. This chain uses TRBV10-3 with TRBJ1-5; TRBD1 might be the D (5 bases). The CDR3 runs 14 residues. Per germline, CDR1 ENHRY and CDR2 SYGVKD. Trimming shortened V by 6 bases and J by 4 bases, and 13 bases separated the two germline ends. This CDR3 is CAISKPGGNQPQHF. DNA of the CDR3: TGTGCCATCAGCAAACCGGGGGGAAATCAGCCCCAGCATTTT.

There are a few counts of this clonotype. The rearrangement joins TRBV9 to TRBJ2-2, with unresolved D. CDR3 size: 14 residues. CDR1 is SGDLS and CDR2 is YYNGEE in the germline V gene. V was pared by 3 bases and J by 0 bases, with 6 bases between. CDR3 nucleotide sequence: TGTGCCAGCAGCGCTCCCCCGAACACCGGGGAGCTGTTTTTT. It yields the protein CASSAPPNTGELFF.